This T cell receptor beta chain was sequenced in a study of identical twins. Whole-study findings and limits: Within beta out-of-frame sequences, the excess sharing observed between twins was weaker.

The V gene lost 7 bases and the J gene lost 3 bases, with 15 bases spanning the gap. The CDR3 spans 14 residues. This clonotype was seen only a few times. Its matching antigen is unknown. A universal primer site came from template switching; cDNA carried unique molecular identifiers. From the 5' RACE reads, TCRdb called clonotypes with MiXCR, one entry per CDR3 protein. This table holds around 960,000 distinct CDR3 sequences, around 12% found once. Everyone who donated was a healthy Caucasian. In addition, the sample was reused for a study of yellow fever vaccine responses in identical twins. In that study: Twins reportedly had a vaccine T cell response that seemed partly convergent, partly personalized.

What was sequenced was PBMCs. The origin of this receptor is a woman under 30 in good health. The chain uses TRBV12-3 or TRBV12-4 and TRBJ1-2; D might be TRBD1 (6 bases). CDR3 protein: CASTIGGLDYGYTF. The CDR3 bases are TGTGCCAGCACCATAGGGGGTTTAGACTATGGCTACACCTTC.